This T cell receptor (beta chain) was sequenced for a study of T cells after yellow fever vaccination. Study-wide results and caveats: Detected again after the booster were most primary-vaccination clones, at approximately 95% CD4 and nearly 90% CD8.

CDR3 length equals 15 residues. J was trimmed by 4 bases and V by 6 bases; bases with no gene match: 7. This clonotype has a handful of counts. Its specificity is unknown. The 5'RACE template-switching step produced TCR cDNA and added a universal primer site and UMIs. MiXCR was run by TCRdb on the 5' RACE reads, yielding one entry per CDR3 protein. The sample holds nearly 550,000 distinct CDR3 sequences, roughly 21% seen once. This receptor was taken from a man aged 25-40 years who received the YFV17D yellow fever vaccine. The V and J genes are TRBV12-3 or TRBV12-4 and TRBJ2-2; 8 nucleotides agree with TRBD1. Sequenced material: PBMCs, taken 15 days after the yellow fever booster vaccination. The DNA of the CDR3 is TGTGCCAGCAGGCCGGACAGGGTTCTCACCGGGGAGCTGTTTTTT. This sequence encodes CASRPDRVLTGELFF.